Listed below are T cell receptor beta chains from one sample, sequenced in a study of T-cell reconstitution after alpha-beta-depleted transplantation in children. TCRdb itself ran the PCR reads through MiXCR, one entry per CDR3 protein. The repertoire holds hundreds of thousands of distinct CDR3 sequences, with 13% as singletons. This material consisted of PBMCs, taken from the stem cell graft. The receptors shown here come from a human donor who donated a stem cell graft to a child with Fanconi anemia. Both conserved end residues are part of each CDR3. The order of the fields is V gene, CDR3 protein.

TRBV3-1	CASSPHRGAGVNTEAFF
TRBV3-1	CASRGSSSGANVLTF
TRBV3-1	CASSRTRSGELFF
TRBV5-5	CASTGGIRGNEKLFF
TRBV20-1	CSARDRKGGAYGYTF
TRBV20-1	CSARVQGGGIDTQYF
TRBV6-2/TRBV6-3	CASSYNPLAGTQETQYF
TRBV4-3	CASSPSGGFMNTEAFF
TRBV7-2	CASSSYSGSGETQYF
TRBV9	CASSVWPDGYNEQFF
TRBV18	CVSSPGTGLLQYF
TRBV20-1	CSAIGGGLTEAFF
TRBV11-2	CASSLNRVQGYTF
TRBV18	CASSPLSGKTDTQYF
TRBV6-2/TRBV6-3	CASSPQGGSTGGTEAFF
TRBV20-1	CSARVGGLSTQHF
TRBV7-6	CASDCPGPANTGELFF
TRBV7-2	CASSFQGGMGETQYF
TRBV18	CASSLSGTGWNNEQFF
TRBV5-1	CASSTGTGEEKLFF
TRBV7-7	CASSLVAGGPYNEQFF
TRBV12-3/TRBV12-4	CASSLQGMNTEAFF
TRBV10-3	CAISESGTGSYEQYF
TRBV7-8	CASSYGIRTLAKNIQYF
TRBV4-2	CASSFQDRGNEQFF
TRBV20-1	CSAREPSGEVTEAFF
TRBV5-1	CASSLGTIGTGELFF
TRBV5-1	CASSWVPGAGTGELFF
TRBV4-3	CASSQGDRGPEVPTGELFF
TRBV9	CASNSGGQETQYF
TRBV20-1	CGIPGRTDTQYF
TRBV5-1	CASRPASGGNTEAFF
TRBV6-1	CASRNDNSYNEQFF
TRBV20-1	CCAMPRGVDYGYTF
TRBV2	CASSYQFRAFF
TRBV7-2	CASTLQGYQETQYF
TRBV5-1	CASSGGGMDYGYTF
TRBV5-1	CASSLDSNQPQHF
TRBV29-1	CSFLNRESYEQYF
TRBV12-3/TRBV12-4	CASSFRTPRGGELFF
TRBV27	CASSHYPRETQYF
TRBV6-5	CASSYSIIGNYEQYF
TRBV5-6	CASSFGAGGEKYF
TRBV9	CASSFRSGGSTDTQYF
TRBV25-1	CASRKRGQETDTQYF
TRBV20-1	CSAQTGGYGYTF
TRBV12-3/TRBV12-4	CASSFNQGNEQFF
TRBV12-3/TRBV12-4	CASSALSDEQFF
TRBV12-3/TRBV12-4	CASTEVLPGELFF
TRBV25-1	CASGRGGYGYTF
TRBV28	CASSNPGTGELFF
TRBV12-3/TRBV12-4	CASTLSPGPKSSYNSPLHF